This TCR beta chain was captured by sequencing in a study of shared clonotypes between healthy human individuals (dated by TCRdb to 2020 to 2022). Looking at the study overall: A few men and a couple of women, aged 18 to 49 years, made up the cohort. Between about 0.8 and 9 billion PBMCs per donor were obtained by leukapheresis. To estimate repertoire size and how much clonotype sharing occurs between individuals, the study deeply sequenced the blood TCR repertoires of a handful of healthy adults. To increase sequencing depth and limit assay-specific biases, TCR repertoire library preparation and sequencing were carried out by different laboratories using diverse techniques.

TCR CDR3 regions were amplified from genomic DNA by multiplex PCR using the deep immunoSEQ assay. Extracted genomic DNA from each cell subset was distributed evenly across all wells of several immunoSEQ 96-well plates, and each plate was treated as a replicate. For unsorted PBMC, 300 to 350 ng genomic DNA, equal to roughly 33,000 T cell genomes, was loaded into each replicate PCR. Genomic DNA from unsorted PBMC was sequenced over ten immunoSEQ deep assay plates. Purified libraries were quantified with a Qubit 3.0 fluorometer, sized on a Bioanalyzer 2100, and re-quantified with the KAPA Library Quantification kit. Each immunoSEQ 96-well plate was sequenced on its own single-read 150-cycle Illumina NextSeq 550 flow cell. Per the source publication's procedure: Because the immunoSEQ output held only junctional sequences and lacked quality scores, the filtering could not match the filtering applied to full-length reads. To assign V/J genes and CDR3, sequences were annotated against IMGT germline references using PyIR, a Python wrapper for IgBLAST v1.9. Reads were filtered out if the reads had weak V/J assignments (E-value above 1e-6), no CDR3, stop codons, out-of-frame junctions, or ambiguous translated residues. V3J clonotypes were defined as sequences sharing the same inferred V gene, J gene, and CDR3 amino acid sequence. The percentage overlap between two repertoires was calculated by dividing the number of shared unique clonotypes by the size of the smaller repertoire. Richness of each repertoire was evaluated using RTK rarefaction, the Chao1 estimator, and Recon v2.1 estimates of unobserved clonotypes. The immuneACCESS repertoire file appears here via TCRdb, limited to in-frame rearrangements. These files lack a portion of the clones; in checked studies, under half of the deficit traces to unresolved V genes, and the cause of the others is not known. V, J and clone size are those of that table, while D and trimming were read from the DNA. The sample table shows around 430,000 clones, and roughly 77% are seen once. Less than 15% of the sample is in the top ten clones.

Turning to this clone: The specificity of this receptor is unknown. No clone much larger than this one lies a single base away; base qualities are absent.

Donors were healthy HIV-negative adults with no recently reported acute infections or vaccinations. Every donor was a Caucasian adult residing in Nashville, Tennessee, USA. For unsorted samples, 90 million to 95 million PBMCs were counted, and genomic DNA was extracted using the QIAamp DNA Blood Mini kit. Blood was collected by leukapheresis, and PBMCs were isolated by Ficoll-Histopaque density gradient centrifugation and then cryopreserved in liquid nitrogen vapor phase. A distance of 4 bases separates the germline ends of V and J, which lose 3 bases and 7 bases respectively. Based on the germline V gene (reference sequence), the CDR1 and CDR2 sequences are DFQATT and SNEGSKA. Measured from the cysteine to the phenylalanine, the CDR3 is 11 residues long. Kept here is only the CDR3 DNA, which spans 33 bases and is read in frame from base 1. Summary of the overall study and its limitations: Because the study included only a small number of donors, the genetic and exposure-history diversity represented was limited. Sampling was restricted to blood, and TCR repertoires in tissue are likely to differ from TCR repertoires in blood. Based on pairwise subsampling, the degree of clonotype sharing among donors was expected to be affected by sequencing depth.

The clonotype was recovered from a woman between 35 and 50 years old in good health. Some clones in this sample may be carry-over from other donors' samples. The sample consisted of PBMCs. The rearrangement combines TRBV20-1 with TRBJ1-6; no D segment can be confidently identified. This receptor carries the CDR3 CSARTNSPLHF. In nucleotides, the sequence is TGCAGTGCTAGGACGAATTCACCCCTCCACTTT.